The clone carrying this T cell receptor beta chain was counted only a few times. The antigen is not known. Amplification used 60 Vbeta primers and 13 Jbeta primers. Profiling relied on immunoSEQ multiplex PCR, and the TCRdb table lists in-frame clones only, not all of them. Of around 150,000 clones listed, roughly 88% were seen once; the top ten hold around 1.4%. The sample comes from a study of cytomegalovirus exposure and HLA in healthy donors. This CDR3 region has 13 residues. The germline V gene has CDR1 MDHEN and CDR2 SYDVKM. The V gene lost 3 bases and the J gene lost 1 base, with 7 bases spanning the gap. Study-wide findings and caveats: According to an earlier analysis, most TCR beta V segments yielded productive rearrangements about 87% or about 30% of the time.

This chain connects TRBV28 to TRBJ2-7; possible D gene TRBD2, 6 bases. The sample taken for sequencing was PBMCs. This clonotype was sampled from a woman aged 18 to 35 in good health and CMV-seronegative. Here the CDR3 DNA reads TGTGCCAGCAGTTTCAGCGGGTCCTACGAGCAGTACTTC. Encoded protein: CASSFSGSYEQYF.